Presented here are 13 T cell receptor beta chains from one specimen sequenced in a study of blood T cell repertoires in COVID-19 (dated by TCRdb to 2020 to 2022). Libraries were prepared through the immunoSEQ multiplex PCR assay. TCRdb took this table from immuneACCESS and kept in-frame rearrangements with V and J called. Such tables lack part of the clones; where checked against another copy, unresolved V genes explain under half of the gap, and the rest is unexplained. This sample gives around 200,000 clones in total; around 80% of them show up just once. Approximately 7.4% of the sample is held by the ten biggest clonotypes. Input material: PBMCs or T cells enriched from blood (not recorded which). The receptor set was obtained from a woman aged 35 to 49 with acute COVID-19.

CDR3 sequence: CSVELTSSFPNEQFF. CDR3 sequence (DNA): TGCAGCGTTGAACTAACTAGTAGCTTTCCGAATGAGCAGTTCTTC. V is TRBV29-1 and J is TRBJ2-1; D possibly corresponds to TRBD2 (5 bases). This CDR3 spans 15 amino acids. CDR1 is SQVTM, CDR2 ANQGSEA, per germline. Trimming removed 2 bases at V and 7 bases at J, with 18 bases between.

The rearrangement joins TRBV7-3 to TRBJ1-3; D call uncertain. V lost 2 bases to trimming and J lost 0 bases, with 5 bases between them. Germline V gene lookup returns CDR1 SGHTA and CDR2 FQGTGA. There are 14 residues in the CDR3. The CDR3 DNA reads as TGTGCCAGCAGCTTATCAAACTCTGGAAACACCATATATTTT. This codes for CASSLSNSGNTIYF.

The V gene is TRBV5-5, the J gene TRBJ2-7; 9 nucleotides align to TRBD1. This CDR3 comprises 15 residues. The germline V gene encodes CDR1 SGHKS and CDR2 YYEKEE (reference sequence). Unmatched junction bases numbered 6, after V lost 0 bases and J lost 5 bases. This CDR3 reads CASSLEDRGWDEQYF. The CDR3 DNA reads as TGTGCCAGCAGCTTGGAGGACAGGGGATGGGACGAGCAGTACTTC.

The chain joins TRBV24-1 to TRBJ1-2; the match to TRBD1 covers 8 bases. Germline CDR1 and CDR2: KGHDR and SFDVKD. The CDR3 has 11 residues. V lost 8 bases and J lost 7; bases outside the gene matches: 2. This CDR3 is CATTGGFGYTF. The CDR3 coding sequence is TGTGCCACCACAGGGGGCTTTGGCTACACCTTC.

The chain is built from TRBV5-6 and TRBJ2-7; 9 nucleotides line up with TRBD1. Looked up from germline, CDR1 is SGHDT and CDR2 is YYEEEE. Trimming at V came to 4 bases and at J to 1 base, leaving 6 bases not matched to a gene. The CDR3 sequence is 15 residues long. This CDR3 reads CASSPGQGMSYEQYF. CDR3 coding DNA: TGTGCCAGCAGCCCGGGACAGGGAATGTCCTACGAGCAGTACTTC.

This clone was found a few times. The CDR3, as DNA: TGTGCCAGCAGCTTAGGCGCAGGGGGCCCCTACGAGCAGTACTTC. Translating gives CASSLGAGGPYEQYF. The chain recombines TRBV11-3 with TRBJ2-7, with 8 bases identical to TRBD1. V trimming: 1 base; J trimming: 2 bases; junction bases outside the gene matches: 4. This CDR3 spans 15 amino acids. CDR1 SGHNT and CDR2 YENEEA come from the germline V gene. The whole variable domain, filled in from reference TRBV11-3 and TRBJ2-7, reads EAGVVQSPRYKIIEKKQPVAFWCNPISGHNTLYWYLQNLGQGPELLIRYENEEAVDDSQLPKDRFSAERLKGVDSTLKIQPAELGDSAVYLCASSLGAGGPYEQYFGPGTRLTVT.

This chain links TRBV3-1 (or the pseudogene TRBV3-2) with TRBJ1-5; D unresolved. The germline V and J ends were trimmed by 3 bases and 3 bases, with 9 bases remaining between them. CDR3 length: 14 residues. Looked up from germline, CDR1 is LGHDT and CDR2 is YNNKEL (reference sequence). This chain's CDR3 is CASSQGRNNQPQHF. The DNA of the CDR3 is TGTGCCAGCAGCCAGGGCAGGAACAATCAGCCCCAGCATTTT.

This clone was detected a few times. The chain carries TRBV5-4 and TRBJ2-6, with 9 bases lining up with TRBD1. This CDR3 is 17 amino acids long. V lost 3 bases and J lost 0; bases outside the gene matches: 4. CDR1 and CDR2 from the germline V gene are SGHNT and YYREEE (reference sequence). CDR3 nucleotide sequence: TGTGCCAGCAGCTGGGGACAGGGTAGCTCTGGGGCCAACGTCCTGACTTTC. Translating it yields CASSWGQGSSGANVLTF.

This chain connects TRBV28 to TRBJ1-2; D is perhaps TRBD1 (5 bases). The CDR3 is made up of 14 amino acids. Germline CDR1 reads MDHEN; CDR2 reads SYDVKM. Trimming cost V 3 bases and J 8 bases, with 16 bases left between them. The CDR3 reads CASSLGRGPYGYTF. The CDR3 coding sequence is TGTGCCAGCAGTTTGGGGAGGGGTCCTTACGGCTACACCTTC.

This chain uses TRBV5-1 with TRBJ1-3; TRBD1 agrees at 8 bases. This CDR3 is built from 15 residues. V lost 4 bases, J lost 4 bases, and 7 bases stayed unmatched. Germline-derived CDR1 and CDR2 are SGHRS and YFSETQ. The CDR3 nucleotides are TGCGCCAGCAGCCTGGACAGGGCAAGAGGAAACACCATATATTTT. As protein: CASSLDRARGNTIYF.

The J gene is TRBJ2-3, the V gene TRBV7-6; the match to TRBD2 covers 11 bases. Germline trimming cut 1 base from V and 0 bases from J; bases unmatched to any gene: 0. This CDR3 region has 16 residues. CDR1 is SGHVS, CDR2 FNYEAQ, per germline. The CDR3 is CASSLVAGGSTDTQYF. The CDR3 region has the DNA TGTGCCAGCAGCTTAGTAGCGGGGGGGAGCACAGATACGCAGTATTTT.

V is TRBV9 and J is TRBJ1-6; D is undetermined. Deletions cut 0 bases from V and 6 bases from J, with 10 bases between. Per germline, CDR1 SGDLS and CDR2 YYNGEE. The CDR3 runs 15 residues. In DNA form, the CDR3 reads TGTGCCAGCAGCGTAGGGGCAGAGCCTAATTCACCCCTCCACTTT. Protein product: CASSVGAEPNSPLHF.

The V call is TRBV19, the J call TRBJ1-1; 9 bases line up with TRBD1. V gave up 3 bases and J gave up 1 base; unmatched junction bases: 9. The germline gives CDR1 LNHDA, CDR2 SQIVND (reference sequence). CDR3 size: 17 residues. This chain's CDR3 is CASSISVTGGWNTEAFF. CDR3 bases: TGTGCCAGTAGTATTTCTGTTACAGGGGGCTGGAACACTGAAGCTTTCTTT.